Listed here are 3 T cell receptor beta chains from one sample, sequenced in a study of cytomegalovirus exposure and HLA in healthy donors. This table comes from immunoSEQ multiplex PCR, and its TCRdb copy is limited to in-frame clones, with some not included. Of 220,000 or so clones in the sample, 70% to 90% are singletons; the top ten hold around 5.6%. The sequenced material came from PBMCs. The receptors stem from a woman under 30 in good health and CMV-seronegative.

This chain's CDR3 is CASSFEPNNQPQHF. CDR3 coding DNA: TGCGCCAGCAGCTTTGAGCCCAACAATCAGCCCCAGCATTTT. The chain recombines TRBV5-1 with TRBJ1-5; unclear D gene. V gave up 2 bases and J gave up 3 bases, with 9 bases separating them. In germline, CDR1 is SGHRS, CDR2 YFSETQ. The CDR3 has 14 amino acids.

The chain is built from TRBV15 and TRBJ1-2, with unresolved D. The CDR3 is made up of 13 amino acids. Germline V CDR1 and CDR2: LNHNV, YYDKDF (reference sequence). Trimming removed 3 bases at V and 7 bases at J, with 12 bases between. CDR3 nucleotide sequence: TGTGCCACCAGCAGTATGGTTGGAGGTGGCTACACCTTC. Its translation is CATSSMVGGGYTF.

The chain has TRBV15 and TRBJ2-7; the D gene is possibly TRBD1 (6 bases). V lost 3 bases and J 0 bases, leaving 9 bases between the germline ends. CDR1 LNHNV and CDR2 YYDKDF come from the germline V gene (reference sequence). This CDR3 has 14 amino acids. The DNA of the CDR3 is TGTGCCACCAGCAGCAGACAGGTCTCCTACGAGCAGTACTTC. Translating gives CATSSRQVSYEQYF.